This T cell receptor beta chain was sequenced for a study of shared clonotypes between healthy human individuals. Study observations and caveats: The study found lower generation probabilities in non-shared clonotypes than in those shared by all four donors. Researchers found naive subsets generally carried larger estimated richness than memory subsets.

Sequencing was at deep level. TCRdb's table, derived via immunoSEQ multiplex PCR, lists solely in-frame clones and lacks some. The data hold more than 1,200,000 clones, with less than 99% observed a single time. V gave up 0 bases and J gave up 3 bases, with 6 bases separating them. The CDR3 has 14 residues. Per germline, CDR1 SGHNT and CDR2 YYREEE (reference sequence). Turning to this clone: What it recognizes is unknown.

CD4+ cells yielded CD45RA+ naive and CD45RA-negative memory subsets. Sample: naive CD4+ T cells sorted from blood. Regarding subset: CD45RA+ positively selected. This TCR was recovered from a man aged 25-45 years in good health. The V call is TRBV5-4, the J call TRBJ2-2; D is possibly TRBD1 (5 bases). The CDR3, as DNA: TGTGCCAGCAGCTTGGGACAGTACACCGGGGAGCTGTTTTTT. Its translation: CASSLGQYTGELFF.